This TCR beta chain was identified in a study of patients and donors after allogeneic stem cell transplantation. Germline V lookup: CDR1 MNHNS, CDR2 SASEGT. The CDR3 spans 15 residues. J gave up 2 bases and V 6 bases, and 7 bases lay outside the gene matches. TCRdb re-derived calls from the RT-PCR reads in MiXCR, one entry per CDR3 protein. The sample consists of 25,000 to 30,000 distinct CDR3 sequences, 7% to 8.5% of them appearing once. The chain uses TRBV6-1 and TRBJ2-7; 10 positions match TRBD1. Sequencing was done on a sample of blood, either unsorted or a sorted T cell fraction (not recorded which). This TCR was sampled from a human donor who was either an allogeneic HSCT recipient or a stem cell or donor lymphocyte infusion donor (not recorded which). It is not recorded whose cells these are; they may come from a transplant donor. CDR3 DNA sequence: TGTGCCAGCAGCCGATCGACAGGGGGCGCCTACGAGCAGTACTTC. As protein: CASSRSTGGAYEQYF.